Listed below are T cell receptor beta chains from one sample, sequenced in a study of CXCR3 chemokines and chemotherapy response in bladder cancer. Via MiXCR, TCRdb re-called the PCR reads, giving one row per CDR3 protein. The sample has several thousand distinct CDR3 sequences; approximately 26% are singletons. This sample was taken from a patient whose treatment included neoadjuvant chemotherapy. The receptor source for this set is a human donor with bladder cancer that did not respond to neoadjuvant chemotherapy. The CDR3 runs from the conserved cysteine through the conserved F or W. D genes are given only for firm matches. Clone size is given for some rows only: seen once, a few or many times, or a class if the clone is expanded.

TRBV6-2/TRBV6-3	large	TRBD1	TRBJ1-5	CASSRTGDSNQPQHF	TGTGCCAGCAGCCGGACAGGGGATAGCAATCAGCCCCAGCATTTT
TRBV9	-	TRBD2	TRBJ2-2	CASSVTLAGRTNTGELFF	TGTGCCAGCAGCGTTACTTTAGCGGGGCGAACGAACACCGGGGAGCTGTTTTTT
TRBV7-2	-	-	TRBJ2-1	CASSPLGGGHEQFF	TGTGCCAGCAGCCCGCTCGGGGGAGGACATGAGCAGTTCTTC
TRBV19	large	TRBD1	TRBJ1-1	CASSPRTGNTEAFF	TGTGCCAGTAGCCCCCGGACAGGTAACACTGAAGCTTTCTTT
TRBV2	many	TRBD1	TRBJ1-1	CASSEGTLTGLNTEAFF	TGTGCCAGCAGTGAAGGAACCCTGACAGGGTTGAACACTGAAGCTTTCTTT
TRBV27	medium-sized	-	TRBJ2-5	CASSSGYRETQYF	TGTGCCAGCAGTTCAGGGTACAGAGAGACCCAGTACTTC
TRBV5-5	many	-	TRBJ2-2	CASSVHHTGELFF	TGTGCCAGCAGCGTTCACCACACCGGGGAGCTGTTTTTT
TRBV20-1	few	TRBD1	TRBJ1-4	CSAGRQGTSEKLFF	TGCAGTGCTGGCCGACAGGGAACCAGTGAAAAACTGTTTTTT
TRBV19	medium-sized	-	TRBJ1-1	CASSIGALGTEAFF	TGTGCCAGTAGTATCGGGGCCCTGGGCACTGAAGCTTTCTTT
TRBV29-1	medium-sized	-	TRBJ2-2	CSVSNTGELFF	TGCAGCGTTTCCAACACCGGGGAGCTGTTTTTT
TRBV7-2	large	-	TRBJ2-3	CASSSPKEASDTQYF	TGTGCCAGCAGCTCGCCGAAGGAGGCCTCAGATACGCAGTATTTT
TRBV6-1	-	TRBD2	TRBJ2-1	CASTATSGGAGNEQFF	TGTGCCAGCACTGCAACTAGCGGGGGGGCTGGGAATGAGCAGTTCTTC
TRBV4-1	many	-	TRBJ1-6	CASSQDGQIRHF	TGCGCCAGCAGCCAAGATGGGCAGATCCGTCACTTT
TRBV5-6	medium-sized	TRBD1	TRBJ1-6	CASSLGQGRNSPLHF	TGTGCCAGCAGCTTGGGACAGGGCAGGAATTCACCCCTCCACTTT
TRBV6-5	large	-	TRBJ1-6	CASRLGQIFGSPLHF	TGTGCCAGCAGGCTAGGGCAAATTTTTGGTTCACCCCTCCACTTT
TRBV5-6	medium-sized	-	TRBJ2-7	CASSLDGSHPEEQYF	TGTGCCAGCAGCTTGGATGGGTCCCATCCGGAGGAGCAGTACTTC
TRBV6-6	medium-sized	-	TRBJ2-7	CASSYGRTVRAYEQYF	TGTGCCAGCAGTTACGGCAGGACAGTGAGGGCCTACGAGCAGTACTTC
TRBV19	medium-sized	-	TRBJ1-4	CASSIGGHNEKLFF	TGTGCCAGTAGTATAGGAGGGCACAATGAAAAACTGTTTTTT
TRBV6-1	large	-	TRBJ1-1	CATQRAFF	TGTGCCACCCAAAGGGCTTTCTTT
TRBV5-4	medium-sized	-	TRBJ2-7	CASSLGPGAYEQYF	TGTGCCAGCAGCTTGGGCCCCGGGGCCTACGAGCAGTACTTC
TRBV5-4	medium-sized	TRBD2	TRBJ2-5	CASSLVAGGGETQYF	TGTGCCAGCAGCTTGGTCGCGGGGGGCGGAGAGACCCAGTACTTC
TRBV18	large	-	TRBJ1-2	CASSPGDYGYTF	TGTGCCAGCTCACCAGGGGACTATGGCTACACCTTC
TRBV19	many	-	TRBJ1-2	CASSIGPGSNYGYTF	TGTGCCAGTAGTATAGGTCCAGGATCTAACTATGGCTACACCTTC
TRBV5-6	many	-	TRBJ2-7	CASSKLQDSGQYF	TGTGCCAGCAGCAAACTACAGGATAGCGGGCAGTACTTC
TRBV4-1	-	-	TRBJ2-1	CASSPRVAGQPFF	TGCGCCAGCAGCCCAAGGGTGGCGGGCCAGCCGTTCTTC
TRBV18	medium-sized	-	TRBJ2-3	CASSHRRQGLDTQYF	TGTGCCAGCTCCCATCGGAGGCAGGGACTAGATACGCAGTATTTT
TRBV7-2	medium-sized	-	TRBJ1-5	CASSLDEGAQHF	TGTGCCAGCAGCTTAGATGAAGGGGCCCAGCATTTT
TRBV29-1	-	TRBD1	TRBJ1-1	CSGGQGGREAFF	TGCAGCGGGGGACAGGGGGGCCGGGAAGCTTTCTTT
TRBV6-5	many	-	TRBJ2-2	CASSNTGELFF	TGTGCCAGCAGTAACACCGGGGAGCTGTTTTTT
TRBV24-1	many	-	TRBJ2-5	CATSDSGNQETQYF	TGTGCCACCAGTGATTCGGGGAACCAAGAGACCCAGTACTTC
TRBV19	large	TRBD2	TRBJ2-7	CASSIVGAPGGGLAGGNEQYF	TGTGCCAGTAGTATAGTTGGTGCCCCCGGGGGGGGACTAGCGGGGGGGAACGAGCAGTACTTC
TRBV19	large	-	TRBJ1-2	CASSIGPGIYGYTF	TGTGCCAGTAGTATAGGTCCGGGGATCTATGGCTACACCTTC
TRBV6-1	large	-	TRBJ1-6	CASSAGPYNSPLHF	TGTGCCAGCTCGGCGGGTCCATATAATTCACCCCTCCACTTT
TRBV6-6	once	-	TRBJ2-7	CASSDPGPSPAYEQYF	TGTGCCAGCAGTGATCCGGGTCCCTCCCCCGCCTACGAGCAGTACTTC
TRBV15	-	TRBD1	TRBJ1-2	CATSSSAGVRQGPNYGYTF	TGTGCCACCAGCAGTTCCGCCGGAGTCAGACAGGGCCCAAACTATGGCTACACCTTC
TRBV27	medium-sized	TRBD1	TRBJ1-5	CASSLTGGQQPQHF	TGTGCCAGCAGCTTGACAGGGGGCCAGCAGCCCCAGCATTTT
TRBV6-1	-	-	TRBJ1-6	CASSGHSVGGFPGVIGSPLHF	TGTGCCAGCAGTGGACATAGTGTGGGGGGATTTCCAGGGGTAATCGGTTCACCCCTCCACTTT
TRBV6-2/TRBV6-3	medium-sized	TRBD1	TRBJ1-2	CASSYPDRGYANYGYTF	TGTGCCAGCAGTTACCCGGACAGGGGCTACGCTAACTATGGCTACACCTTC
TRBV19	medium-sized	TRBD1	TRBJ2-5	CASSTTSGGNPTQYF	TGTGCCAGTAGTACTACCTCAGGGGGAAACCCGACCCAGTACTTC
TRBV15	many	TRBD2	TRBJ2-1	CATSRELPGLAGGANEQFF	TGTGCCACCAGCAGAGAACTGCCGGGACTAGCGGGGGGGGCGAATGAGCAGTTCTTC
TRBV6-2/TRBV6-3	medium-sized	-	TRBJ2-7	CASSYPDIAYEQYF	TGTGCCAGCAGTTACCCAGACATCGCCTACGAGCAGTACTTC
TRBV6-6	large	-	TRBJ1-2	CASSYNIGGAYGYTF	TGTGCCAGCAGTTACAATATCGGGGGGGCGTATGGCTACACCTTC
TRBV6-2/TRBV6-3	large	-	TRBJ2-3	CASSLLGPTDTQYF	TGTGCCAGCAGTCTACTGGGACCCACAGATACGCAGTATTTT
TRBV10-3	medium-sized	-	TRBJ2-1	CAMGLGNNEQFF	TGTGCCATGGGACTGGGAAACAATGAGCAGTTCTTC
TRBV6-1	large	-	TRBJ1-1	CASSDGTSKVMNTEAFF	TGTGCCAGCAGTGATGGGACCTCTAAGGTTATGAACACTGAAGCTTTCTTT
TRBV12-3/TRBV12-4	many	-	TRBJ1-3	CASSLQVAGNTIYF	TGTGCCAGCAGTTTACAGGTAGCCGGAAACACCATATATTTT
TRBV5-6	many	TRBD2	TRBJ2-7	CASSFRLAGAYEQYF	TGTGCCAGCAGCTTTCGACTAGCGGGGGCCTACGAGCAGTACTTC
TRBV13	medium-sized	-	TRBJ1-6	CASSSQGSSYNSPLHF	TGTGCCAGCAGCTCTCAGGGGAGCTCCTATAATTCACCCCTCCACTTT